The rows below give T cell receptor beta chains drawn from one sample of a study of T-cell memory formation after mild COVID-19. One entry per CDR3 protein, called by TCRdb with MiXCR from the 5' RACE reads. The data show about 340,000 distinct CDR3 sequences, with over 10% seen just once and 20% to 25% held by the top ten. Sequenced sample: PBMCs or a T cell subset sorted from them (not recorded which). Receptor source: a man between 18 and 29 years old who had mild COVID-19 (a few samples of this study predate the infection). Cell type and time point are not known. Both conserved end residues are part of each CDR3. The D gene is left open where the match is weak. The size field is filled for only some rows; it gives once, few, many or a size class.

V gene	clone size	D gene	J gene	CDR3 DNA	CDR3 protein
TRBV6-2/TRBV6-3	.	TRBD1	TRBJ2-5	TGTGCCAGCACCCCGGGACAGGGGAAAGAGACCCAGTACTTC	CASTPGQGKETQYF
TRBV5-1	.	.	TRBJ2-7	TGCGCCAGCAGTTTTGACCGAGACGAGCAGTACTTC	CASSFDRDEQYF
TRBV5-4	.	.	TRBJ1-3	TGTGCCAGCAGCTTGTTAGGCGGAAACACCATATATTTT	CASSLLGGNTIYF
TRBV7-9	.	.	TRBJ2-7	TGTGCCAGCAGCTCGGCCGACTACGAGCAGTACTTC	CASSSADYEQYF
TRBV7-2	.	.	TRBJ2-3	TGTGCCAGCAGCGGGGCTAGGGTAGGGCAGTATTTT	CASSGARVGQYF
TRBV24-1	.	TRBD1	TRBJ2-3	TGTGCCACCAGTGAGACAGGGGTTTCGAATACGCAGTATTTT	CATSETGVSNTQYF
TRBV5-4	.	TRBD1	TRBJ2-1	TGTGCCAGCAGCGAGAATACAGGGGGCAGCAATGAGCAGTTCTTC	CASSENTGGSNEQFF
TRBV27	.	.	TRBJ1-1	TGTGCCAGCAGTCCCTCAGACAGGAGAAACACTGAAGCTTTCTTT	CASSPSDRRNTEAFF
TRBV5-1	many	TRBD1	TRBJ2-1	TGCGCCAGCAGCCTGGACAGGGTTTACAATGAGCAGTTCTTC	CASSLDRVYNEQFF
TRBV4-1	.	.	TRBJ2-5	TGCGCCAGCAGCCGCAGGAGGGGAAACCAAGAGACCCAGTACTTC	CASSRRRGNQETQYF
TRBV13	few	.	TRBJ2-1	TGTGCCAGCAGCGGACGGGGCCCCCGCGACAATGAGCAGTTCTTC	CASSGRGPRDNEQFF
TRBV4-1	.	.	TRBJ1-2	TGCGCCAGCAGCCGACCCGGACAAGGCTATGGCTACACCTTC	CASSRPGQGYGYTF
TRBV5-1	many	.	TRBJ2-3	TGCGCCAGCAGCTTGGAATCCAGGCCCACAGATACGCAGTATTTT	CASSLESRPTDTQYF
TRBV20-1	many	.	TRBJ2-7	TGCAGTGCTAGTGCTTCAGGAGGGGGCTCCTACGAGCAGTACTTC	CSASASGGGSYEQYF
TRBV4-3	few	.	TRBJ2-2	TGCGCCAGCAGCCAAGATCGGGTTACAGAATGGACAAACACCGGGGAGCTGTTTTTT	CASSQDRVTEWTNTGELFF
TRBV7-9	many	.	TRBJ1-2	TGTGCCAGCAGCTTGGGGGATGGCTACACCTTC	CASSLGDGYTF
TRBV12-3/TRBV12-4	.	.	TRBJ1-1	TGTGCCAGCAGTTTGACACCCGACCCGAACACTGAAGCTTTCTTT	CASSLTPDPNTEAFF
TRBV4-2	many	.	TRBJ2-1	TGTGCCAGCAGCCAACTCCCGAGCTCCTACAATGAGCAGTTCTTC	CASSQLPSSYNEQFF
TRBV7-3	.	.	TRBJ2-7	TGTGCCAGCAGCTACCAAGGCGGACCGCTCTTCGAGCAGTACTTC	CASSYQGGPLFEQYF
TRBV5-1	many	.	TRBJ2-2	TGCGCCAGCAGCCCTCGACAGAACACCGGGGAGCTGTTTTTT	CASSPRQNTGELFF
TRBV6-5	many	TRBD1	TRBJ1-6	TGTGCCAGCAGTCGACAGGGCGATTCACCCCTCCACTTT	CASSRQGDSPLHF
TRBV7-8	few	TRBD1	TRBJ2-3	TGTGCCAGCAGCCCTCGACAGGGGGAGGTAGATACGCAGTATTTT	CASSPRQGEVDTQYF
TRBV4-1	.	.	TRBJ1-2	TGCGCCAGCAGCCAAGAACTCCTCTATGGCTACACCTTC	CASSQELLYGYTF
TRBV29-1	few	.	TRBJ2-5	TGCAGCGTTGATCGGCAGGGGGAGACCCAGTACTTC	CSVDRQGETQYF
TRBV5-1	many	.	TRBJ1-1	TGCGCCAGCAGCACAGACAGTAGGATGAACACTGAAGCTTTCTTT	CASSTDSRMNTEAFF
TRBV10-3	many	.	TRBJ1-1	TGTGCCATTTTAAGTAACACTGAAGCTTTCTTT	CAILSNTEAFF
TRBV4-1	many	.	TRBJ2-2	TGCGCCAGCAGCCAAGCCCCTGGGGGAGGCACCGGGGAGCTGTTTTTT	CASSQAPGGGTGELFF
TRBV7-8	.	TRBD2	TRBJ2-1	TGTGCCAGCAGCGTTGACGCCGGGACTAGCGGGGTTTATGAGCAGTTCTTC	CASSVDAGTSGVYEQFF
TRBV20-1	few	.	TRBJ2-7	TGCAGTGCTAGAGGGGGGAGCCCCTACGAGCAGTACTTC	CSARGGSPYEQYF
TRBV7-2	many	.	TRBJ2-5	TGTGCCAGCAGCCGCTCATCCCAGGAGACCCAGTACTTC	CASSRSSQETQYF
TRBV5-6	many	.	TRBJ2-7	TGTGCCAGCAGCTTACGACATTGGACCTCGTCCTACGAGCAGTACTTC	CASSLRHWTSSYEQYF
TRBV12-3/TRBV12-4	few	TRBD2	TRBJ2-5	TGTGCCAGCAGTTCCCCCAGCGGGGGGACCCAGTACTTC	CASSSPSGGTQYF
TRBV5-1	.	TRBD2	TRBJ2-3	TGCGCCAGCAGCACCCAAGGGACTAGCGGGGGGTCGGCAGATACGCAGTATTTT	CASSTQGTSGGSADTQYF
TRBV6-5	.	.	TRBJ1-1	TGTGCCAGCAGTTACGGGAGCAAATCCACTGAAGCTTTCTTT	CASSYGSKSTEAFF
TRBV12-3/TRBV12-4	.	.	TRBJ1-6	TGTGCCAGCATTCGCGGGGGTTATAATTCACCCCTCCACTTT	CASIRGGYNSPLHF
TRBV20-1	few	TRBD1	TRBJ2-3	TGCAGTGCTAAGGACAGGGGGCTAGATACGCAGTATTTT	CSAKDRGLDTQYF
TRBV28	.	.	TRBJ1-1	TGTGCCAGCAGCCAGACAGACAACACTGAAGCTTTCTTT	CASSQTDNTEAFF
TRBV7-2	.	.	TRBJ1-2	TGTGCCAGCAGCTTAGGTTTTGACTATGGCTACACCTTC	CASSLGFDYGYTF
TRBV5-6	few	.	TRBJ1-4	TGTGCCAGCAGCTTGCCCAGGGACGAAAAACTGTTTTTT	CASSLPRDEKLFF
TRBV6-1	few	TRBD2	TRBJ2-3	TGTGCCAGCAGTGCCCTTTCCGGGGGGGGAGTAGATACGCAGTATTTT	CASSALSGGGVDTQYF
TRBV7-9	.	TRBD2	TRBJ2-5	TGTGCCAGCAGCTTAGGTGACGGGAGGGACGTTGAGACCCAGTACTTC	CASSLGDGRDVETQYF
TRBV5-1	.	.	TRBJ1-1	TGCGCCAGCAGCTTGGAACAACAAGCCACTGAAGCTTTCTTT	CASSLEQQATEAFF
TRBV6-5	.	.	TRBJ1-4	TGTGCCAGCAGTTACAGGAGCTATAATGAAAAACTGTTTTTT	CASSYRSYNEKLFF
TRBV18	.	.	TRBJ2-5	TGTGCCAGCTCACCCTCAGGGTCGGAGACCCAGTACTTC	CASSPSGSETQYF
TRBV4-2	.	.	TRBJ1-4	TGTGCCAGCGCCAGGGCCCCAGCAACTAATGAAAAACTGTTTTTT	CASARAPATNEKLFF
TRBV11-2	.	TRBD1	TRBJ2-5	TGTGCCAGCAGCTCCCGGGACAGGGTTAACCAAGAGACCCAGTACTTC	CASSSRDRVNQETQYF
TRBV6-4	few	.	TRBJ2-4	TGTGCCAGCAGTGACGGGGGAGATGGTAGCATTCAGTACTTC	CASSDGGDGSIQYF
TRBV7-9	many	.	TRBJ1-6	TGTGCCAGCAGCTTGATTCCAGCATCACCCCTCCACTTT	CASSLIPASPLHF
TRBV19	once	.	TRBJ2-3	TGTGCCAGTAGTACGGTCGGGTGGCCCACAGATACGCAGTATTTT	CASSTVGWPTDTQYF
TRBV6-1	few	TRBD1	TRBJ1-1	TGTGCCAGCAGCCCCTTCGAGGGGGCGACTGAAGCTTTCTTT	CASSPFEGATEAFF
TRBV7-3	.	TRBD1	TRBJ2-1	TGTGACAGCAGCTTCACCTCGGGACAGATCAATGAGCAGTTCTTC	CDSSFTSGQINEQFF
TRBV7-7	few	.	TRBJ1-3	TGTGCCAGCAGCGCCTCGTCTGGAAACACCATATATTTT	CASSASSGNTIYF
TRBV7-2	many	.	TRBJ2-1	TGTGCCAGCAGCTTACGACTGGTTAGGCAGGGCAGCTACAATGAGCAGTTCTTC	CASSLRLVRQGSYNEQFF
TRBV12-3/TRBV12-4	few	.	TRBJ1-5	TGTGCCAGCAGCCTTACGCAGGGTCACCAGCCCCAGCATTTT	CASSLTQGHQPQHF
TRBV27	many	.	TRBJ2-3	TGTGCCAGCAGTATACGACTAAGCGAGGCAGATACGCAGTATTTT	CASSIRLSEADTQYF